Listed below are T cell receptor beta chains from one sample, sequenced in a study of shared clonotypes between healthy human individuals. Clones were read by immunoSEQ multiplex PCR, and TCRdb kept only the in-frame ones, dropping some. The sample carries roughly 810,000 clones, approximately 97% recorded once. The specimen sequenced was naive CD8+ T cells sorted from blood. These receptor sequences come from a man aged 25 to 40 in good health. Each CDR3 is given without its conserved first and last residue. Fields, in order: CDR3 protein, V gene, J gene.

cdr3_aa: ASSLNPEGDEQY
v_call: TRBV5-6
j_call: TRBJ2-7

cdr3_aa: ASQGTVLTMGTGELF
v_call: TRBV2
j_call: TRBJ2-2

cdr3_aa: SVEDHATYEQY
v_call: TRBV29-1
j_call: TRBJ2-7

cdr3_aa: ASSPPARVGVNEQF
v_call: TRBV18
j_call: TRBJ2-1

cdr3_aa: ASSTSGVARPWGSYEQY
v_call: TRBV28
j_call: TRBJ2-7

cdr3_aa: ASSLGHNYGYT
v_call: TRBV27
j_call: TRBJ1-2

cdr3_aa: ASSQNVRGIEQY
v_call: TRBV4-1
j_call: TRBJ2-7

cdr3_aa: ASSAGTGGNEQY
v_call: TRBV7-9
j_call: TRBJ2-7

cdr3_aa: ASSLKVDTEAF
v_call: TRBV5-1
j_call: TRBJ1-1

cdr3_aa: AWKPGQVVYEQY
v_call: TRBV30
j_call: TRBJ2-7

cdr3_aa: ASSVEASRSYNEQF
v_call: TRBV9
j_call: TRBJ2-1

cdr3_aa: ASSGRFPTDTQY
v_call: TRBV6-6
j_call: TRBJ2-3

cdr3_aa: ASMGSPLDYTDTQY
v_call: TRBV10-2
j_call: TRBJ2-3

cdr3_aa: ASSQNRQYEQY
v_call: TRBV4-2
j_call: TRBJ2-7

cdr3_aa: SVDRVLAGVNEQF
v_call: TRBV29-1
j_call: TRBJ2-1

cdr3_aa: ASSLGGGLAGEQY
v_call: TRBV7-3
j_call: TRBJ2-7

cdr3_aa: ASSLPGLAGTEEEY
v_call: TRBV7-9
j_call: TRBJ2-7

cdr3_aa: ASSLIHGNGYT
v_call: TRBV27
j_call: TRBJ1-2

cdr3_aa: ASSFFRTNEQF
v_call: TRBV11-2
j_call: TRBJ2-1

cdr3_aa: ASSLGAGGGQPQH
v_call: TRBV7-9
j_call: TRBJ1-5

cdr3_aa: ASSGLAGEQF
v_call: TRBV11-2
j_call: TRBJ2-1

cdr3_aa: ASHRDRAVLDEQF
v_call: TRBV7-2
j_call: TRBJ2-1

cdr3_aa: ASSEGTEYEQY
v_call: TRBV25-1
j_call: TRBJ2-7

cdr3_aa: ASSWGPSYEQY
v_call: TRBV7-9
j_call: TRBJ2-7

cdr3_aa: ASSDQRAHSYEQY
v_call: TRBV7-8
j_call: TRBJ2-7

cdr3_aa: ASSQETQY
v_call: TRBV4-3
j_call: TRBJ2-5

cdr3_aa: ATRRTESYEQY
v_call: TRBV15
j_call: TRBJ2-7

cdr3_aa: AISEVSFYEQY
v_call: TRBV10-3
j_call: TRBJ2-7

cdr3_aa: ASSYGGGNYNEQF
v_call: TRBV6-5
j_call: TRBJ2-1

cdr3_aa: ATSAAQRGTEAF
v_call: TRBV15
j_call: TRBJ1-1

cdr3_aa: ASSLVAGLSYEQY
v_call: TRBV7-2
j_call: TRBJ2-7

cdr3_aa: ASSLAGTSNTEAF
v_call: TRBV5-5
j_call: TRBJ1-1

cdr3_aa: ASSGWTSGTGDTQY
v_call: TRBV10-2
j_call: TRBJ2-3

cdr3_aa: ASGTGMEYEQY
v_call: TRBV2
j_call: TRBJ2-7

cdr3_aa: AWSVLRGINQPQH
v_call: TRBV30
j_call: TRBJ1-5

cdr3_aa: ASSLVRGEQF
v_call: TRBV7-2
j_call: TRBJ2-1

cdr3_aa: ASSSGPNTEAF
v_call: TRBV5-1
j_call: TRBJ1-1

cdr3_aa: ASTDRADGANVLT
v_call: TRBV6-1
j_call: TRBJ2-6

cdr3_aa: ATQLAGVADEQF
v_call: TRBV28
j_call: TRBJ2-1

cdr3_aa: ASSPQQGASIYEQY
v_call: TRBV7-9
j_call: TRBJ2-7

cdr3_aa: AISGQGLADTQY
v_call: TRBV10-3
j_call: TRBJ2-3

cdr3_aa: ASSRTSSSYNEQF
v_call: TRBV11-2
j_call: TRBJ2-1

cdr3_aa: ALHLGSGGGTDTQY
v_call: TRBV5-4
j_call: TRBJ2-3

cdr3_aa: ASSLFFRGQPQH
v_call: TRBV28
j_call: TRBJ1-5

cdr3_aa: ASSRAVAYEQY
v_call: TRBV2
j_call: TRBJ2-7